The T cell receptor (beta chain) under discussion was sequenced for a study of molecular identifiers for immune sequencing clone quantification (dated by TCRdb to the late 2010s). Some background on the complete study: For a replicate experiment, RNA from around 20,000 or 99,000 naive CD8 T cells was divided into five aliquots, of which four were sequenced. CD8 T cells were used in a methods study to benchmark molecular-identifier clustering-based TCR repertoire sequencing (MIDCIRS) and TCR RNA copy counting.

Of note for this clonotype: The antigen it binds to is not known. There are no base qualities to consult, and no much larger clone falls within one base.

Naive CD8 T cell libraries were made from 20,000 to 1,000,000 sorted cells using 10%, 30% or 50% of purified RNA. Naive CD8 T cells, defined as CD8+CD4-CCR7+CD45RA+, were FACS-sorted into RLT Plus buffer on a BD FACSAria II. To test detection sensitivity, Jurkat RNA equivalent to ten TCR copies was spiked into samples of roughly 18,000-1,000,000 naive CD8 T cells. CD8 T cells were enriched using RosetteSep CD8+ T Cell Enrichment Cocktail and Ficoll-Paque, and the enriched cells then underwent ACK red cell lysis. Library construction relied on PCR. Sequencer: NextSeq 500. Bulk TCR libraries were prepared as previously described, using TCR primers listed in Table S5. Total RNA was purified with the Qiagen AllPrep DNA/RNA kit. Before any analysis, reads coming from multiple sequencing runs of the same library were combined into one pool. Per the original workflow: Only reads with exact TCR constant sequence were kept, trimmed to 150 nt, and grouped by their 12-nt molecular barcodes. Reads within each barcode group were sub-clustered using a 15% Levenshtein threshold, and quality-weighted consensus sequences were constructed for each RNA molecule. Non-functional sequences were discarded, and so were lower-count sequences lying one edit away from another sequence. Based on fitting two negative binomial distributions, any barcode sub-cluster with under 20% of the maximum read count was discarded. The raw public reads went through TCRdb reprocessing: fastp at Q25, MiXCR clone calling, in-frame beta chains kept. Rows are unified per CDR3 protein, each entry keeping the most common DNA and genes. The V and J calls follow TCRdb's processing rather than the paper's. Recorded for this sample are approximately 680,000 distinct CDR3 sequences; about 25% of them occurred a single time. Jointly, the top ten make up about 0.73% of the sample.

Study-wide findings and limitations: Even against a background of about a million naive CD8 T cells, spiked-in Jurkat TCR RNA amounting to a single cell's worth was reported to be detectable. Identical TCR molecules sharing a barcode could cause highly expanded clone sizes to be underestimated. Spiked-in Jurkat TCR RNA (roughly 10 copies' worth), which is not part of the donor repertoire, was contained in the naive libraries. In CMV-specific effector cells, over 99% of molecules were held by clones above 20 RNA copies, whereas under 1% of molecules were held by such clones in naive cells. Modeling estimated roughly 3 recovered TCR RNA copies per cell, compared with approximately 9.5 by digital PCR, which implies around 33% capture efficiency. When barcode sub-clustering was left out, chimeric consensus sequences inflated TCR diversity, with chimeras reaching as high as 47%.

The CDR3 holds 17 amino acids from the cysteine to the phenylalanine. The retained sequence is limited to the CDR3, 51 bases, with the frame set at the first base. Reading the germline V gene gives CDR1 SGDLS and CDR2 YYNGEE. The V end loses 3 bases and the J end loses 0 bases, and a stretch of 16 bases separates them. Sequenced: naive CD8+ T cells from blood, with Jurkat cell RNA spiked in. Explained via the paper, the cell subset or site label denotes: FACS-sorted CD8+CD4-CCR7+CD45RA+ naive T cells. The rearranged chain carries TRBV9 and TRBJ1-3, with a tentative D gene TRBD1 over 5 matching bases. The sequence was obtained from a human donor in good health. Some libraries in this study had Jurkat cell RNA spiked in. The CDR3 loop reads CASSEEGAAYSGNTIYF. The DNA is TGTGCCAGCAGCGAGGAAGGGGCGGCGTACTCTGGAAACACCATATATTTT.